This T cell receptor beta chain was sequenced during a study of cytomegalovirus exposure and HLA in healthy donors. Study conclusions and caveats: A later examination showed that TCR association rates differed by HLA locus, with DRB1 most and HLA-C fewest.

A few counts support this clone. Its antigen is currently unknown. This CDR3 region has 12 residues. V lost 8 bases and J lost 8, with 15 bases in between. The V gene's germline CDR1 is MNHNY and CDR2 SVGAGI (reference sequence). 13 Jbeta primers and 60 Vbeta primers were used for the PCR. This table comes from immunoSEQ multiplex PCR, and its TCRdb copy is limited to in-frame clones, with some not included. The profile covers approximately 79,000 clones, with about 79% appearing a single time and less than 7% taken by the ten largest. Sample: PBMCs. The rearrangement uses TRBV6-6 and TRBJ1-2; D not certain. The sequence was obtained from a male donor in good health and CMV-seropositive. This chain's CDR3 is CASGGQARGYTF. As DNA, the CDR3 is TGTGCCAGCGGAGGGCAGGCTAGAGGCTACACCTTC.